The 16 T cell receptor beta chains below were found in one sample sequenced in a study of T cell changes during pregnancy in multiple sclerosis. Method: immunoSEQ multiplex PCR; TCRdb's copy keeps in-frame clones and lacks some. This table holds 95,000 to 100,000 clones, about 90% found once. Sequencing used peripheral blood, obtained in the second trimester of pregnancy. These TCRs come from a female donor with multiple sclerosis, enrolled in a pregnancy study.

The V and J genes are TRBV21-1 and TRBJ2-2; the table's D call TRBD2 went unverified against the DNA. TRBV21-1 is a pseudogene. The CDR3 totals 13 residues. CDR3 sequence reads: CASAGLVPGELFF. In DNA, the CDR3 is TGTGCCAGCGCGGGACTAGTCCCCGGGGAGCTGTTTTTT.

J is TRBJ2-7 and V is TRBV14; 7 bases are shared with TRBD2. V lost 5 bases and J lost 2; bases outside the gene matches: 3. The length of the CDR3 is 13 residues. Germline V gene lookup returns CDR1 SGHDN and CDR2 FVKESK. CDR3 loop: CASSASGTYEQYF. The CDR3 bases are TGTGCCAGCAGCGCTAGCGGCACCTACGAGCAGTACTTC.

The V and J genes are TRBV25-1 and TRBJ2-7; D might be TRBD1 (6 bases). The CDR3 runs to 13 residues. CDR1 is MGHDK and CDR2 is SYGVNS in the germline V gene. V shed 6 bases and J shed 2 bases, with 11 bases lying between them. CDR3 in amino acids: CASSRDTTYEQYF. CDR3 nucleotides: TGTGCCAGCAGCCGGGACACCACCTACGAGCAGTACTTC.

In its sample, this clone was seen a few times. CDR3 residues: CAVSRGGTEAFF. Here the CDR3 DNA reads TGTGCCGTATCCAGGGGAGGGACTGAAGCTTTCTTT. The genes are TRBV19 and TRBJ1-1, with D perhaps matching TRBD1 (6 bases). CDR1 and CDR2 from the germline V gene are LNHDA and SQIVND (reference sequence). V lost 11 bases and J 5 bases, leaving 15 bases between the germline ends. CDR3 length: 12 amino acids.

The CDR3 region is CASSVAGLTYNEQFF. The DNA of the CDR3 is TGTGCCAGCAGCGTCGCGGGACTTACATACAATGAGCAGTTCTTC. The rearrangement uses TRBV9 and TRBJ2-1; D perhaps matches TRBD2 (6 bases). Germline CDR1 SGDLS, CDR2 YYNGEE. This CDR3 comprises 15 residues. Trimming took 2 bases from V and 4 from J, leaving 13 bases between them.

A single count supports this clone. This sequence joins TRBV6-6 and TRBJ2-2; D not resolved. V was clipped by 4 bases and J by 2 bases, with 11 bases between them. Germline V CDR1 and CDR2: MNHNY, SVGAGI (reference sequence). The CDR3 is 15 amino acids. CDR3 in DNA: TGTGCCAGCAGTTTTCACGGTTCTAACACCGGGGAGCTGTTTTTT. Translating it yields CASSFHGSNTGELFF.

This chain links TRBV6-1 with TRBJ1-5; 8 bases agree with TRBD1. With V trimmed by 3 bases and J by 9 bases, 13 bases remained unmatched. The CDR3 loop spans 16 amino acids. Germline lookup yields CDR1 MNHNS and CDR2 SASEGT. CDR3: CASSDRAGTGGLPQHF. The DNA of the CDR3 is TGTGCCAGCAGTGACAGGGCCGGGACAGGAGGTTTGCCCCAGCATTTT.

This chain connects TRBV5-4 to TRBJ2-3, with TRBD2 identical over 12 bases. The V segment lost 1 base and the J segment 6 bases; nucleotides outside the gene matches: 0. The length of the CDR3 is 14 residues. The germline V gene has CDR1 SGHNT and CDR2 YYREEE (reference sequence). Here the CDR3 DNA reads TGTGCCAGCAGCTTGACTAGCGGGGGGGATACGCAGTATTTT. It yields the protein CASSLTSGGDTQYF. The variable domain in full, completed from reference TRBV5-4 and TRBJ2-3, reads ETGVTQSPTHLIKTRGQQVTLRCSSQSGHNTVSWYQQALGQGPQFIFQYYREEENGRGNFPPRFSGLQFPNYSSELNVNALELDDSALYLCASSLTSGGDTQYFGPGTRLTVL.

V gene TRBV5-1 combines with J gene TRBJ2-3, with D uncertain. The CDR3 loop spans 16 amino acids. The germline V and J ends were trimmed by 2 bases and 0 bases, with 13 bases remaining between them. CDR1 SGHRS and CDR2 YFSETQ come from the germline V gene. CDR3 DNA sequence: TGCGCCAGCAGCTTTCTGCCTGGAGCTAGCACAGATACGCAGTATTTT. It translates to CASSFLPGASTDTQYF. Full variable domain (remainder filled in from reference TRBV5-1 and TRBJ2-3): KAGVTQTPRYLIKTRGQQVTLSCSPISGHRSVSWYQQTPGQGLQFLFEYFSETQRNKGNFPGRFSGRQFSNSRSEMNVSTLELGDSALYLCASSFLPGASTDTQYFGPGTRLTVL.

This clone was found a few times. The rearrangement links TRBV7-2 to TRBJ1-5, with 8 bases aligning to TRBD1. J lost 6 bases, V lost 4 bases, and 11 bases had no gene match. The length of the CDR3 is 16 residues. Germline V lookup: CDR1 SGHTA, CDR2 FQGNSA. The DNA of the CDR3 is TGTGCCAGCAGCTCTAGCGGAGGGACAGGTAGTCAGCCCCAGCATTTT. It is translated as CASSSSGGTGSQPQHF.

This chain connects TRBV30 to TRBJ2-5, with 14 bases lining up with TRBD2. Trimming removed 4 bases from V and 5 bases from J; junction bases left unmatched: 6. Germline CDR1 and CDR2: GTSNPN and SVGIG (reference sequence). The CDR3 extends over 15 amino acids. Here the CDR3 DNA reads TGTGCCTGGACCCTGACTAGCGGGAGGGGGGAGACCCAGTACTTC. The encoded protein is CAWTLTSGRGETQYF.

This chain uses TRBV6-5 with TRBJ1-6; the match to TRBD1 covers 9 bases. CDR1 and CDR2 from the germline V gene are MNHEY and SVGAGI. The junction had 5 bases not matched to a gene; V was cut back by 7 bases and J by 7 bases. The CDR3 is 14 residues long. CDR3 in amino acids: CASTGTGRNSPLHF. CDR3 in DNA: TGTGCCAGCACTGGGACAGGGAGGAATTCACCCCTCCACTTT.

In nucleotides, the CDR3 is TGCGCCAGCAGCCCCACAGGGGCCCCCAACTATGGCTACACCTTC. Residues: CASSPTGAPNYGYTF. V gene TRBV23-1 combines with J gene TRBJ1-2; 7 bases align to TRBD1. TRBV23-1 is an ORF; its function is uncertain. V shed 6 bases, J shed 2 bases, and the junction held 9 bases outside the gene matches. The CDR3 has 15 residues.

The chain couples TRBV14 to TRBJ1-1, with a tentative D call TRBD1 (6 bases). Deletions cut 4 bases from V and 4 bases from J, with 10 bases between. The CDR3 runs 13 residues. The germline CDR1 and CDR2 sequences are SGHDN and FVKESK. CDR3 sequence: CASSLGGLTEAFF. The CDR3 DNA follows: TGTGCCAGCAGCCTCGGGGGGCTCACTGAAGCTTTCTTT.

The chain links TRBV4-1 to TRBJ2-4; TRBD1 aligns across 9 bases. J lost 6 bases, V lost 2 bases, and 8 bases had no gene match. The CDR3 is 16 residues long. The V gene's germline CDR1 is MGHRA and CDR2 YSYEKL. CDR3 bases: TGCGCCAGCAGCCAACGTACCGGGACAGGGTTAAACATTCAGTACTTC. Residues: CASSQRTGTGLNIQYF.

CDR3 DNA: TGTGCCAGCAGCTTGGAGACAGGCCCTCCGAACACCGGGGAGCTGTTTTTT. Protein sequence: CASSLETGPPNTGELFF. V gene TRBV5-5 combines with J gene TRBJ2-2, with D perhaps matching TRBD1 (6 bases). Germline V CDR1 and CDR2: SGHKS, YYEKEE (reference sequence). V was shortened by 0 bases and J by 0 bases, with 12 bases between the two germline ends. This CDR3 has 17 amino acids.